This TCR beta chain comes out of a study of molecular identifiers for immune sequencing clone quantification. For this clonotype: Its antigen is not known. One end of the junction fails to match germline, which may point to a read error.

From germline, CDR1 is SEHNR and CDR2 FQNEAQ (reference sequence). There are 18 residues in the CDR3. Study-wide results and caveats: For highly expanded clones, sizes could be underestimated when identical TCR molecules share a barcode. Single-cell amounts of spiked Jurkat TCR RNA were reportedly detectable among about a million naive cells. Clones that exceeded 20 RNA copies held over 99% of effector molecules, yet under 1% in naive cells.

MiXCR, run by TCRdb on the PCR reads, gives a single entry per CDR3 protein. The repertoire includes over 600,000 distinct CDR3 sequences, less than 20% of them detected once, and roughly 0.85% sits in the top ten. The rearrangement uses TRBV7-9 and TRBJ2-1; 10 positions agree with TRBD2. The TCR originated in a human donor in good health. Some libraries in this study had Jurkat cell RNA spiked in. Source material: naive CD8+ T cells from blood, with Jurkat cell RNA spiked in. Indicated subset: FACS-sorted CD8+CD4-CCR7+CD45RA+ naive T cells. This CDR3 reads CASSLEVSGGSSYNEQSF. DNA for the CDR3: TGTGCCAGCAGCTTAGAGGTTAGCGGGGGGTCCTCCTACAATGAGCAGTCCTTC.